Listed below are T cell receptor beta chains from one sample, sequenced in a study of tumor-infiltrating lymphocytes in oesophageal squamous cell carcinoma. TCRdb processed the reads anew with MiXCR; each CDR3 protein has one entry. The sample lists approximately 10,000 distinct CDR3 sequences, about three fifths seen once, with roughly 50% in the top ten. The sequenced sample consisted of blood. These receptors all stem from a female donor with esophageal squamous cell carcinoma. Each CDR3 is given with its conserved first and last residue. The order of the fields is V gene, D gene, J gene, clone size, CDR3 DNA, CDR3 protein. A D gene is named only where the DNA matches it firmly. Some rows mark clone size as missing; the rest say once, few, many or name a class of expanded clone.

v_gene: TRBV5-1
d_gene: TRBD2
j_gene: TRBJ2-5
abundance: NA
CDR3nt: TGCGCCAGCAGCTTGGGACTAGCGGGGGGATGGGAGACCCAGTACTTC
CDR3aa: CASSLGLAGGWETQYF

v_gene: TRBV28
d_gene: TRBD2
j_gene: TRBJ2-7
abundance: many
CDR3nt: TGTGCCAGCAGTTTAGCGGGAGTCCCCTACGAGCAGTACTTC
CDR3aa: CASSLAGVPYEQYF

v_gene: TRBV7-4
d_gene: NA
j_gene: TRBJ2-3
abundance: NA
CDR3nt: TGTGCCAGCAGCTTAGGGGTCAGCGGGTCAGATACGCAGTATTTT
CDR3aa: CASSLGVSGSDTQYF

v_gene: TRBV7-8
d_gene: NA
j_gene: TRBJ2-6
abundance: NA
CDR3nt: TGTGCCAGCAGCCCCCTACGGACGAAGGTCGCCTCTGGGGCCAACGTCCTGACTTTC
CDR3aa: CASSPLRTKVASGANVLTF

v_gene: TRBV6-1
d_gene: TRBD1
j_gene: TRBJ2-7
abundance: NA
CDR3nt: TGTGCCAGCAGTTACGGGACAGGGGGCAACTACGAGCAGTACTTC
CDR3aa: CASSYGTGGNYEQYF

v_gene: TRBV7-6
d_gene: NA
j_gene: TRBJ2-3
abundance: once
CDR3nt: TGTGCCAGCAGCTCAGGGTTCACAGATACGCAGTATTTT
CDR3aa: CASSSGFTDTQYF

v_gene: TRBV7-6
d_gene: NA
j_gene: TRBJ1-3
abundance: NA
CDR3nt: TGTGCCAGCAGCCAGGGGCCAGGGACTGGAAACACCATATATTTT
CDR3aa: CASSQGPGTGNTIYF

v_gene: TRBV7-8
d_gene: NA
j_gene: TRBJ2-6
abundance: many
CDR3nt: TGTGCCAGCAGCTACGGGACTTTC
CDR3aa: CASSYGTF

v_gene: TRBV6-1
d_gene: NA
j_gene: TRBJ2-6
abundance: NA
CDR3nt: TGTGCCAGCAGGAGGGCTGGGGCCAACGTCCTGACTTTC
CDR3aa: CASRRAGANVLTF

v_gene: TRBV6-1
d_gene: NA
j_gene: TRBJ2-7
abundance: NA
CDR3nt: TGTGCCAGCAGTGAAGCGTCGCTCTGGAATTCACCCCTCCACTTC
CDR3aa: CASSEASLWNSPLHF

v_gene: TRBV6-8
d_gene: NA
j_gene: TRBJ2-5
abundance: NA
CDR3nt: TGTGCCAGCAGTTACGGGAGATGGGAGACCCAGTACTTC
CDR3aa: CASSYGRWETQYF

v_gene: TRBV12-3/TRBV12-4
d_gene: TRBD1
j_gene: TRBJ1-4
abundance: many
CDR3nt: TGTGCCAGCGGACACAGGGGGCAGGCAACTAATGAAAAACTGTTTTTT
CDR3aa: CASGHRGQATNEKLFF

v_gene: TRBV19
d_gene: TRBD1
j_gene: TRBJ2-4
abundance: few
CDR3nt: TGTGCCAGTAGTACCGACCTCCCCGGACAGGGAAGAAACATTCAGTACTTC
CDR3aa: CASSTDLPGQGRNIQYF

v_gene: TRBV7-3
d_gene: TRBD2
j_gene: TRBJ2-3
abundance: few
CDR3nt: TGTGCCAGCAGCTCAAAAGCGGGAGGGAGCACAGATACGCAGTATTTT
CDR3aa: CASSSKAGGSTDTQYF

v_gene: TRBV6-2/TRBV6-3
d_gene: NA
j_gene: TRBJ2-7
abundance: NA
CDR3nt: TGTGCCAGCAGTTACTCGAAAGGTGCCTACGAGCAGTACTTC
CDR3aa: CASSYSKGAYEQYF

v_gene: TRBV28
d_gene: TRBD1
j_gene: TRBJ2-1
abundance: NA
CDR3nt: TGTGCCAGCAGGACAGGGATCTACAATGAGCAGTTCTTC
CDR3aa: CASRTGIYNEQFF

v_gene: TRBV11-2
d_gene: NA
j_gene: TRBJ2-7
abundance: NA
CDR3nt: TGTGCCAGCAGCTTAGGTCGGGGCACTTACCTCTCCTACGAGCAGTACTTC
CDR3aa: CASSLGRGTYLSYEQYF

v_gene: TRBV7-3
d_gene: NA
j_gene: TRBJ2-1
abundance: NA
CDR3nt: TGTGCCAGCAGCCAAGGGAGCCACAATGAGCAGTTCTTC
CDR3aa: CASSQGSHNEQFF

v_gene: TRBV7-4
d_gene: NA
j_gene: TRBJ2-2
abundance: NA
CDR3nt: TGTGCCAGCAGCTTAGAGTTAGGCGTGAACACCGGGGAGCTGTTTTTT
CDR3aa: CASSLELGVNTGELFF

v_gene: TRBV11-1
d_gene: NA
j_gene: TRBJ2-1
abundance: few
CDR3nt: TGTGCCAGCAGCTTACCCGACAATGAGCAGTTCTTC
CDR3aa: CASSLPDNEQFF

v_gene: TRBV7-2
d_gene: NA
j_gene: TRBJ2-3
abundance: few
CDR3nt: TGTGCCAGCAGCTTAGTCCCGGGAGATACGCAGTATTTT
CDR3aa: CASSLVPGDTQYF

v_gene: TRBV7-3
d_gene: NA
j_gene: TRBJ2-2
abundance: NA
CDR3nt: TGTGCCAGCAGCTTAAAGGGCCAGGGGGGGAACACCGGGGAGCTGTTTTTT
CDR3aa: CASSLKGQGGNTGELFF

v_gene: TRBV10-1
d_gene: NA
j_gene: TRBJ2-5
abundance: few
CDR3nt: TGCGCCAGCAGTGTTAGGGACGGAACAGAGACCCAGTACTTC
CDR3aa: CASSVRDGTETQYF

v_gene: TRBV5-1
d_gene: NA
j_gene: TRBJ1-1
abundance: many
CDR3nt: TGCGCCAGCAGCTCAACACCAAACACTGAAGCTTTCTTT
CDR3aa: CASSSTPNTEAFF

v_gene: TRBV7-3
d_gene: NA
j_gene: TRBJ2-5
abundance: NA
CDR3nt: TGTGCCAGCAGCTTAAGAGCTAGCAAGGGTTGGGATGAGCAGTACTTC
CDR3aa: CASSLRASKGWDEQYF

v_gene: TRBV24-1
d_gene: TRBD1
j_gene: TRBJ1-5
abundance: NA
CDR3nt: TGTGCCACCAGTGGACAGGGCTTGAATCAGCCCCAGCATTTT
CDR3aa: CATSGQGLNQPQHF

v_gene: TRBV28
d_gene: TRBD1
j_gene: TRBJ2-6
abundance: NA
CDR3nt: TGTGCCAGCAGCTCAGGGGGCTCAGGGGCCAACGTCCTGACTTTC
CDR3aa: CASSSGGSGANVLTF

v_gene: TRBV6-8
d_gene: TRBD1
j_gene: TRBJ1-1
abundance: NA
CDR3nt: TGTGCCAGCAGTCTCCGACAGGGGGCGGTGAACACTGAAGCTTTCTTT
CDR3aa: CASSLRQGAVNTEAFF

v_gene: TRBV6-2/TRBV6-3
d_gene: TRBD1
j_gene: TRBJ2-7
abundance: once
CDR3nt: TGTGCCAGCAGTGAACAGGGGGGACCCTACGAGCAGTACTTC
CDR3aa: CASSEQGGPYEQYF

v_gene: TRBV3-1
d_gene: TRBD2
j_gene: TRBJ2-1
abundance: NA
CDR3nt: TGTGCCAGCAGTCCCGGACTAGCGGGAACTGAGCAGTTCTTC
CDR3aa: CASSPGLAGTEQFF

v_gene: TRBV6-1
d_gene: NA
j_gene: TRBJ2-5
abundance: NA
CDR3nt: TGTGCCAGCAATCAAGACAGTCCGGGCAGCCAGACCCAGTACTTC
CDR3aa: CASNQDSPGSQTQYF

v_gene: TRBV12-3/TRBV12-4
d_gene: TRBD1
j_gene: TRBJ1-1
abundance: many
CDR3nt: TGTGCCAGTAGACAGGGTATCACTGAAGCTTTCTTT
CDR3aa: CASRQGITEAFF

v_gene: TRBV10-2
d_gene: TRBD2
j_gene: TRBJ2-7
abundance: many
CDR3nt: TGCGCCGCCGCGTCCGGGGGGTGGGATTTCCCCTACGAGCAGTACTTC
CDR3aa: CAAASGGWDFPYEQYF

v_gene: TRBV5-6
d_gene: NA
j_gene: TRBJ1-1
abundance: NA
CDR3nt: TGTGCCAGCAGCTTGGACAGCCACACTGAAGCTTTCTTT
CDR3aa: CASSLDSHTEAFF

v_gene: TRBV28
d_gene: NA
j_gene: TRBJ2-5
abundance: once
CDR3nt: TGTGCCAGCACAGGTAGGGAGAGGACTTCCCAAGAGACCCAGTACTTC
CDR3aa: CASTGRERTSQETQYF

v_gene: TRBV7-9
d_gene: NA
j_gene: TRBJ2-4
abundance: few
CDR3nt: TGTGCCAGCAGCTTCCTGTATGGCATTCAGTACTTC
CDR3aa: CASSFLYGIQYF

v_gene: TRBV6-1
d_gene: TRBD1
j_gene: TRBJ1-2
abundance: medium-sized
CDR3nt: TGTGCCAGCAGTTTAGCCGGGACAGGGATGTTTGGCTACACCTTC
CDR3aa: CASSLAGTGMFGYTF

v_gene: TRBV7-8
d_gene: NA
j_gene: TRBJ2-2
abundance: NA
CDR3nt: TGTGCCAGCAGCCCTAGACAGGGAGGCACCGGGGAGCTGTTTTTT
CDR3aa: CASSPRQGGTGELFF

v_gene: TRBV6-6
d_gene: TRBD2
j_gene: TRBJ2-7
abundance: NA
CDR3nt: TGTGCCAGCAGTTACGGCCCCGGACTAGCGGGAGGGCTCCCCCCCTACGAGCAGTACTTC
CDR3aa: CASSYGPGLAGGLPPYEQYF

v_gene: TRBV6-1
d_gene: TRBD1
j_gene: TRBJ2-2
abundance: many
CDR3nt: TGTGCCAGCAGTGGTAGACTACCGGGACAGTTCGCGAACACCGGGGAGCTGTTTTTT
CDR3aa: CASSGRLPGQFANTGELFF

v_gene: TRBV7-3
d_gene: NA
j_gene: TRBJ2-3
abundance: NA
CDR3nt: TGTGCCAGCAGCTTAACGTTGGCAGATACGCAGTATTTT
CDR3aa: CASSLTLADTQYF

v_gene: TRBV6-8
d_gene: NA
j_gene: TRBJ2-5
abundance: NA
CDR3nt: TGTGCCAGCATTCCCACGGGGCAAGAGACCCAGTACTTC
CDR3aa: CASIPTGQETQYF

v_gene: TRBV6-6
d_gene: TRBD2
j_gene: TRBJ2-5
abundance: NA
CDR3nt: TGTGCCACCCAGGGAGGGGAGACCCAGTACTTC
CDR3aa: CATQGGETQYF

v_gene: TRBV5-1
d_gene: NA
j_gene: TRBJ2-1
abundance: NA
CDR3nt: TGCGCCAGCAGCTTAGAACTCCGAGGTCAGCCCCGGCAGTTCTTC
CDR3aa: CASSLELRGQPRQFF

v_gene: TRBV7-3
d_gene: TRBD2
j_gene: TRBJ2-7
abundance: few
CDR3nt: TGTGCCAGCAGACTAGCGGGAGGGAACAATGAGCAGTACTTC
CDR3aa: CASRLAGGNNEQYF

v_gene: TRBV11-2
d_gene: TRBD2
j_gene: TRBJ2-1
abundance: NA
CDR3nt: TGTGCCAGCAGCGCAACTAGCGGTTTTAACGATGAGCAGTTCTTC
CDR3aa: CASSATSGFNDEQFF

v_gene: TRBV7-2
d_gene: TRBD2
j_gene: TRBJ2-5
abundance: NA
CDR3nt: TGTGCCAGCAGCTTTGGGGGTGGAGCGGGAGTGGGCTGGGAGACCCAGTACTTC
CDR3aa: CASSFGGGAGVGWETQYF

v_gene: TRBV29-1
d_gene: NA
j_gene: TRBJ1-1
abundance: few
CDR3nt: TGCAGCGTTGTTTTTGGGACAAAAAACACTGAAGCTTTCTTT
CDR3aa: CSVVFGTKNTEAFF

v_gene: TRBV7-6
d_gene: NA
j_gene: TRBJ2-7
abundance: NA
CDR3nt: TGTGCTAGCAGCTTAGTAGGACAAGGGGAGCAGTACTTC
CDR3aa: CASSLVGQGEQYF

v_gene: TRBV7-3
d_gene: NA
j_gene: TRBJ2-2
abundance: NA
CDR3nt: TGTGCCAGCAGCTTCACACAGAACACCGGGGAGCTGTTTTTT
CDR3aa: CASSFTQNTGELFF

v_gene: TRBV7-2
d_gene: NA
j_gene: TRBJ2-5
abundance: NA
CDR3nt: TGTGCCAGCAGCTTAGTTAGGGAAGAGACCCAGTACTTC
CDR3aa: CASSLVREETQYF

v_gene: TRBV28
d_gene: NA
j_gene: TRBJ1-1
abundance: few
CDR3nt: TGTGCCAGCAGCCGAACGGTGGGGGTCGGTATGAACACTGAAGCTTTCTTT
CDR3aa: CASSRTVGVGMNTEAFF

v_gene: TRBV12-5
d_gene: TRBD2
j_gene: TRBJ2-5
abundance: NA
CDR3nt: TGTGCTAGTGGTTCGACTAGCGGGGGTCCCCAAGAGACCCAGTACTTC
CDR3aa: CASGSTSGGPQETQYF

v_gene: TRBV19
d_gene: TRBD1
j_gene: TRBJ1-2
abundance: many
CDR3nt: TGTGCCAGTAGTGGGTCGGACAGGGGTGACTATGGCTACACCTTC
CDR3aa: CASSGSDRGDYGYTF

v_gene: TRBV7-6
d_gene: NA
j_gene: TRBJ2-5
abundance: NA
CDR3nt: TGTGCCAGCAGCTCCCCTAACGCACAAGAGACCCAGTACTTC
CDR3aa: CASSSPNAQETQYF